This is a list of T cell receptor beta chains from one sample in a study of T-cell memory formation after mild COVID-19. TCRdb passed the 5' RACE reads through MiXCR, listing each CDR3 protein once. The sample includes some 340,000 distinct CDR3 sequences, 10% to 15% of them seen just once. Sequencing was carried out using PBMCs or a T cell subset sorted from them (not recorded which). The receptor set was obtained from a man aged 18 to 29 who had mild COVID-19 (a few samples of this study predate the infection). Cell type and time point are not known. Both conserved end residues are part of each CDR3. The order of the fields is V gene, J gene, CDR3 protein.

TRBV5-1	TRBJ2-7	CASRGGTGETYEQYF
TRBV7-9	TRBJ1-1	CASTPGGRGLDEAFF
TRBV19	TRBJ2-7	CASSITESSYEQYF
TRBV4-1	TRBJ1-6	CASSQVTGLSPLHF
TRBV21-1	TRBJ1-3	CASSNHTSGGNTIYF
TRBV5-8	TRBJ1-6	CASQTGGSDSPLHF
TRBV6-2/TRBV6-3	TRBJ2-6	CASSYGVAGANVLTF
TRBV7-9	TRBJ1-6	CASSLEGMHSPLHF
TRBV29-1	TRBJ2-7	CSVASSRSSYEQYF
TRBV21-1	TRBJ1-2	CASSLGETVYGYTF
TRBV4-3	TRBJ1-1	CASSQENNMNTEAFF
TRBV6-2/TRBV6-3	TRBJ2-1	CASSYTPGTRDNEQFF
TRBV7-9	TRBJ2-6	CASPGGGSGANVLTF
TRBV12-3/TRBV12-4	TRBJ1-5	CASSLRLSSNQPQHF
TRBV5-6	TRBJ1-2	CASSLGGTGQNGYTF
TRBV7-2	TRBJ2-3	CASGAPGGGRADTQYF
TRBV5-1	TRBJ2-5	CASSPGEKETQYF
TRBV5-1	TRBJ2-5	CASSLGSAGRRETQYF
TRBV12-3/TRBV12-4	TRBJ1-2	CASRLGRSYGYTF
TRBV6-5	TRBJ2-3	CASRTRTSGGSTDTQYF
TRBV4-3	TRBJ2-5	CASSQDISGAQETQYF
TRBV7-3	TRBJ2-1	CASSLIAGGGNEQFF
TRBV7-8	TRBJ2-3	CASSLAPHEDTQYF
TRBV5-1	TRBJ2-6	CASAERAGANVLTF
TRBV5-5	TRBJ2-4	CASRVTRQAKNIQYF
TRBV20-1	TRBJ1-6	CSARAGGSSYNSPLHF
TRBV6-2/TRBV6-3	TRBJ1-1	CASSYSMGFTEAFF
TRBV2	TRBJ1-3	CASSLTGGNTIYF
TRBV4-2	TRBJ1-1	CASSQEVGGWNTEAFF
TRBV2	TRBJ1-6	CASSEGRPLHF
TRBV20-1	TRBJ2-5	CSGVGEETQYF
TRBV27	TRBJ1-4	CASSTQWQEKLFF
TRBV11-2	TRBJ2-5	CASSLTGTGTVETQYF
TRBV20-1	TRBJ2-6	CSAPTRSGANVLTF
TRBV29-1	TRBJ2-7	CSVEPDSSYEQYF
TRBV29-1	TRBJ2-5	CSGWGTAKEYF
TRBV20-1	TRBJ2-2	CSARDQGTGTGELFF
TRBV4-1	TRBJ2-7	CASSQRGGGGRDTYEQYF
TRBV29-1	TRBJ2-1	CSVVLALGGKQFF
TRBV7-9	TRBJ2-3	CASSLTTGGGDTQYF
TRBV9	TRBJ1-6	CASSVGGQVNSPLHF
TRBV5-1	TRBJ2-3	CASSFLGRTGQDTQYF